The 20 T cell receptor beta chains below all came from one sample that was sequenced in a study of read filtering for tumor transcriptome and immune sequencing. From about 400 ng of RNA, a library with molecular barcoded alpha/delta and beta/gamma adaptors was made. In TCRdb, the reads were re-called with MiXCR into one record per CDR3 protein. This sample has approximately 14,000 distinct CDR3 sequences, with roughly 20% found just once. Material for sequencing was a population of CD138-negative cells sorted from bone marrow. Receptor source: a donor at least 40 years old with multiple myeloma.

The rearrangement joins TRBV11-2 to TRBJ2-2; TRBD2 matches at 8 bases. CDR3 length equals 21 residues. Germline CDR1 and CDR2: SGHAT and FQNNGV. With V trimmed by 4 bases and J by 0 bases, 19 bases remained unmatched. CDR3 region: CASSSLKRREGRPSNTGELFF. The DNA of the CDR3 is TGTGCCAGCAGCTCCCTCAAACGACGGGAGGGTAGGCCCTCGAACACCGGGGAGCTGTTTTTT.

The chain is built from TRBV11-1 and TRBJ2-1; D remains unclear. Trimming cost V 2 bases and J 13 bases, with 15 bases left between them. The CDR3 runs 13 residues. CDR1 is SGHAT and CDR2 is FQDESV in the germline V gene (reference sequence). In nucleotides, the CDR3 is TGTGCCAGCAGCTTAACCCTCGACGGGTACCAGTTCTTC. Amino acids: CASSLTLDGYQFF.

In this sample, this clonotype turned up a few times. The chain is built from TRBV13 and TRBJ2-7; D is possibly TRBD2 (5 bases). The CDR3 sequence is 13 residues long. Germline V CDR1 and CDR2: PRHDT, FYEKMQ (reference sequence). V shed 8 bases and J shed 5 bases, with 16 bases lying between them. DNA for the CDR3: TGTGCCAGCTCGAGGGCCGCCTGGGACGAGCAGTACTTC. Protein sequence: CASSRAAWDEQYF. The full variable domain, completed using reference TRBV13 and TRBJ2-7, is AAGVIQSPRHLIKEKRETATLKCYPIPRHDTVYWYQQGPGQDPQFLISFYEKMQSDKGSIPDRFSAQQFSDYHSELNMSSLELGDSALYFCASSRAAWDEQYFGPGTRLTVT.

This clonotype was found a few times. This chain's CDR3 is CASSPYYEQYF. The CDR3 nucleotides are TGTGCCAGCAGCCCCTACTACGAGCAGTACTTC. The J gene is TRBJ2-7, the V gene TRBV7-9, with no clear D. CDR1 is SEHNR and CDR2 is FQNEAQ in the germline V gene (reference sequence). This CDR3 contains 11 residues. V lost 5 bases, J lost 3 bases, and 5 bases lay in between.

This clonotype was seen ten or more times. The CDR3 is CASSAGRSSGANVLTF. CDR3 bases: TGTGCCAGCAGCGCCGGACGTTCCTCTGGGGCCAACGTCCTGACTTTC. The chain couples TRBV9 to TRBJ2-6; D unclear. Germline V gives CDR1 SGDLS, CDR2 YYNGEE. The V end was cut by 3 bases, the J end by 0 bases, with 10 bases between. The CDR3 consists of 16 residues.

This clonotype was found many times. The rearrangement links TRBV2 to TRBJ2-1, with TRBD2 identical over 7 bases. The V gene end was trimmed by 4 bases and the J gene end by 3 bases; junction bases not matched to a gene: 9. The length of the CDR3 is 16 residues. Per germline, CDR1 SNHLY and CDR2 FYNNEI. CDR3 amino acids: CASSGSGLAVYNEQFF. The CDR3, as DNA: TGTGCCAGCAGTGGGTCGGGCCTAGCGGTCTACAATGAGCAGTTCTTC.

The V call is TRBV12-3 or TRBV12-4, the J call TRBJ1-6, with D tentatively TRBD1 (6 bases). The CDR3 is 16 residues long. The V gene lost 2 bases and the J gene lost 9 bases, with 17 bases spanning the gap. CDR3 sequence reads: CASSLSGEGGGSPLHF. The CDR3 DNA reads TGTGCCAGCAGTTTATCCGGGGAAGGGGGGGGTTCACCCCTCCACTTT.

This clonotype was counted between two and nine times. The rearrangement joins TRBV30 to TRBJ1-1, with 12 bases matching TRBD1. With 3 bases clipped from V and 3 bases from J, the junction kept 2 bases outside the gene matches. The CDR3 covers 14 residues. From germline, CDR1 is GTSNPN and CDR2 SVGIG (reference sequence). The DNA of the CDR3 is TGTGCCTGGAGGGGACAGGGGGCCGACACTGAAGCTTTCTTT. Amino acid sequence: CAWRGQGADTEAFF.

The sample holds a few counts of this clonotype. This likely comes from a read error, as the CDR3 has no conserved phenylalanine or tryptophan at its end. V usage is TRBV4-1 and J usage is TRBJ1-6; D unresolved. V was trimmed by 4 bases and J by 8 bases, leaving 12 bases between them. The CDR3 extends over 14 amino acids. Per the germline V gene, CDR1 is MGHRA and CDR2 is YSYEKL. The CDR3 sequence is CASSLTGSDSPLHI. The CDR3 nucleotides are TGCGCCAGCAGCCTCACGGGTTCGGATTCACCCCTCCACATT.

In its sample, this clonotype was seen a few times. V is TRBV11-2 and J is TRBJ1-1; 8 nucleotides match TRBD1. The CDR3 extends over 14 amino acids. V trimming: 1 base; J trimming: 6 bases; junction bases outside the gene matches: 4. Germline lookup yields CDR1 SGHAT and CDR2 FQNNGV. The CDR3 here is CASSLATGGAEAFF. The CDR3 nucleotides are TGTGCCAGCAGCTTAGCAACAGGGGGGGCTGAAGCTTTCTTT.

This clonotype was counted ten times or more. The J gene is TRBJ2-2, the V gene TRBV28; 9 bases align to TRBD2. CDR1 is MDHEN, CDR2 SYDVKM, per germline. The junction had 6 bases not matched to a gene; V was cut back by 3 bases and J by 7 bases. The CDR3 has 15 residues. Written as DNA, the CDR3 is TGTGCCAGCAGTTTCAGCGGGAGGAGAGGCGGGGAGCTGTTTTTT. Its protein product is CASSFSGRRGGELFF.

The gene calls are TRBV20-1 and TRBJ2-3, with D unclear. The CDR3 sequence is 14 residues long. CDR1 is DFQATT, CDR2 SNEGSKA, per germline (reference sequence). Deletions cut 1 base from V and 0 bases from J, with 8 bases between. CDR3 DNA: TGCAGTGCTAGAGTGCGGCAGAGCACAGATACGCAGTATTTT. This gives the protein CSARVRQSTDTQYF.

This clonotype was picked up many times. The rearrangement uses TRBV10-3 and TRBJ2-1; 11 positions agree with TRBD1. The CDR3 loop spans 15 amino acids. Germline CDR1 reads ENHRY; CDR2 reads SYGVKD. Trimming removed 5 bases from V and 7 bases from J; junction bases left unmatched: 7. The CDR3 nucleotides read TGTGCCATCAGTAATCCGGGACAGGGGGGTAATGAGCAGTTCTTC. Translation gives CAISNPGQGGNEQFF.

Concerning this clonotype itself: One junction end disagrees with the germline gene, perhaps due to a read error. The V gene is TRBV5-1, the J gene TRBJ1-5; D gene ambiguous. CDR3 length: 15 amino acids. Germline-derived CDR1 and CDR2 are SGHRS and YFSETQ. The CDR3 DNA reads TGCGCCAGCAGCTTGGGGGTGGGTAGCCATCAGCCCCAGCATTTT. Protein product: CASSLGVGSHQPQHF.

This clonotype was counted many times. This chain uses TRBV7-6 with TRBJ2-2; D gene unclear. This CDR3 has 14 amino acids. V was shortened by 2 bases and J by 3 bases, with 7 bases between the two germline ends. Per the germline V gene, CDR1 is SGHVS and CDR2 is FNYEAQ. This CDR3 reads CASSLYRDTGELFF. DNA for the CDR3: TGTGCCAGCAGCTTATATAGGGACACCGGGGAGCTGTTTTTT.

CDR3 in amino acids: CAAQGFTNEQYF. The DNA for the CDR3 is TGTGCCGCACAGGGGTTTACGAACGAGCAGTACTTC. The chain couples TRBV6-6 to TRBJ2-7; 7 bases line up with TRBD1. The CDR3 length is 12 residues. V dropped 11 bases and J dropped 5; count of bases not matched to a gene: 9. The V gene's germline CDR1 is MNHNY and CDR2 SVGAGI (reference sequence).

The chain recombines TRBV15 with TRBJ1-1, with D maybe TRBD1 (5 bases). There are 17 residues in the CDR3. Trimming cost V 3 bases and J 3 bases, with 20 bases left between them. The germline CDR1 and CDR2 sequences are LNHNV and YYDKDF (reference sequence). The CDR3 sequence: CATSSGKALGGDTEAFF. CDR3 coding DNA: TGTGCCACCAGCAGCGGCAAGGCACTCGGGGGGGACACTGAAGCTTTCTTT.

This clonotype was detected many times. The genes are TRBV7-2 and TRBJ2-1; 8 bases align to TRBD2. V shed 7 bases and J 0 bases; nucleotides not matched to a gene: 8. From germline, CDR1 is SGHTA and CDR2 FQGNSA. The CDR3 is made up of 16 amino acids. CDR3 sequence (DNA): TGTGCCAGCATCTACTCAAGCGGGAGCTCCTACAATGAGCAGTTCTTC. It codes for CASIYSSGSSYNEQFF.

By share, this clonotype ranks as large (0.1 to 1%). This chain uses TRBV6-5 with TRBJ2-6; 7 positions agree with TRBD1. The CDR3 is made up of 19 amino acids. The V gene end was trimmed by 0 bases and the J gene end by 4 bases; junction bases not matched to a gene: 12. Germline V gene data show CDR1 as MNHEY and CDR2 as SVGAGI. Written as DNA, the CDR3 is TGTGCCAGCAGTTACTCTCCACGGGACAGCCATCGGGGGGCCAACGTCCTGACTTTC. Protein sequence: CASSYSPRDSHRGANVLTF.

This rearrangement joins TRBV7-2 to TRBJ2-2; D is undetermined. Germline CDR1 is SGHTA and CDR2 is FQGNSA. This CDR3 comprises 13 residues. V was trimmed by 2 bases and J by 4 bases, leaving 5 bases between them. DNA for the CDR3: TGTGCCAGCAGCTTATCTCGCACCGGGGAGCTGTTTTTT. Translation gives CASSLSRTGELFF.